The 20 T cell receptor beta chains in this list originate from one sample, sequenced in a study of long-term antiretroviral therapy in people with HIV. Samples were assayed with immunoSEQ v3.0 at survey level. Profiling relied on immunoSEQ multiplex PCR, and the TCRdb table lists in-frame clones only, not all of them. Of tens of thousands of clones in the sample, 90% to 95% were seen once. The specimen was unsorted PBMCs, collected 7.6 years after starting antiretroviral therapy. The receptors stem from a woman aged 40-49 years with HIV.

This chain's CDR3 is CASSFGLTGANVLTF. DNA of the CDR3: TGTGCCAGCAGCTTCGGCCTTACTGGGGCCAACGTCCTGACTTTC. V gene TRBV6-5 combines with J gene TRBJ2-6; D uncertain. The CDR3 sequence is 15 residues long. Per the germline V gene, CDR1 is MNHEY and CDR2 is SVGAGI. Trimming stripped 6 bases from V and 2 bases from J, with 11 bases between.

The chain has TRBV30 and TRBJ2-7; D not resolved. This CDR3 has 13 residues. CDR1 GTSNPN and CDR2 SVGIG come from the germline V gene (reference sequence). Trimming removed 2 bases at V and 1 base at J, with 9 bases between. The CDR3, as DNA: TGTGCCTGGAGTAAAGACATGTCCTACGAGCAGTACTTC. This gives the protein CAWSKDMSYEQYF.

The rearrangement links TRBV15 to TRBJ1-4; 7 nucleotides line up with TRBD1. This CDR3 region has 12 residues. Trimming cost V 5 bases and J 13 bases; bases outside gene matches: 7. Germline CDR1 is LNHNV and CDR2 is YYDKDF (reference sequence). CDR3 coding DNA: TGTGCCACCAGCGGCTCCGCAGGGGGACTGTTTTTT. Protein sequence: CATSGSAGGLFF.

The V and J genes are TRBV14 and TRBJ1-3; TRBD1 might be the D (6 bases). V lost 1 base, J lost 2 bases, and 9 bases lay in between. CDR1 SGHDN and CDR2 FVKESK come from the germline V gene. The CDR3 has 15 amino acids. CDR3 nucleotide sequence: TGTGCCAGCAGCCAAGGGGCAGGGGCTGGAAACACCATATATTTT. It encodes CASSQGAGAGNTIYF.

The chain couples TRBV30 to TRBJ2-7; the D is unclear. V lost 0 bases and J 6 bases, leaving 9 bases between the germline ends. CDR3 length equals 12 residues. Germline CDR1 reads GTSNPN; CDR2 reads SVGIG (reference sequence). Here the CDR3 reads CAWSVSGFEQYF. CDR3 DNA: TGTGCCTGGAGTGTAAGTGGGTTCGAGCAGTACTTC.

The chain carries TRBV5-6 and TRBJ2-1, with TRBD2 identical over 7 bases. V shed 2 bases and J 7 bases; nucleotides not matched to a gene: 9. The CDR3 runs 15 residues. In germline, CDR1 is SGHDT, CDR2 YYEEEE. The CDR3 sequence is CASSLFPTSVNEQFF. The CDR3 nucleotides read TGTGCCAGCAGCTTATTCCCCACTAGCGTAAATGAGCAGTTCTTC.

The gene calls are TRBV18 and TRBJ2-7; D is tentatively TRBD1 or TRBD2 (5 bases each). Trimming took off 3 bases at V and 2 bases at J, with 11 bases between the two ends. Germline loops: CDR1 KGHSH, CDR2 LQKENI. The CDR3 totals 14 residues. In DNA, the CDR3 is TGTGCCAGCTCACCCGGGGACGGCCCCTACGAGCAGTACTTC. Amino acid sequence: CASSPGDGPYEQYF.

The CDR3, as DNA: TGCGCCAGCAGCTTAGCAGGGGGCACCGGGGAGCTGTTTTTT. Protein: CASSLAGGTGELFF. The V call is TRBV5-1, the J call TRBJ2-2; 7 positions match TRBD1. V shed 2 bases, J shed 4 bases, and the junction held 2 bases outside the gene matches. Germline CDR1 reads SGHRS; CDR2 reads YFSETQ. The CDR3 is 14 residues long.

The chain joins TRBV7-2 to TRBJ2-6; the D is unclear. There are 18 residues in the CDR3. Germline-derived CDR1 and CDR2 are SGHTA and FQGNSA. Trimming cost V 5 bases and J 0 bases, with 17 bases left between them. DNA of the CDR3: TGTGCCAGCAGCCAAAGGCCAATGAAAACCTCTGGGGCCAACGTCCTGACTTTC. It is translated as CASSQRPMKTSGANVLTF. The full variable domain, completed using reference TRBV7-2 and TRBJ2-6, is GAGVSQSPSNKVTEKGKDVELRCDPISGHTALYWYRQSLGQGLEFLIYFQGNSAPDKSGLPSDRFSAERTGGSVSTLTIQRTQQEDSAVYLCASSQRPMKTSGANVLTFGAGSRLTVL.

In nucleotides, the CDR3 is TGTGCCATCAGTGAGCCAAATGAAAAACTGTTTTTT. Translation: CAISEPNEKLFF. V usage is TRBV10-3 and J usage is TRBJ1-4, with D unresolved. CDR1 is ENHRY, CDR2 SYGVKD, per germline. The CDR3 covers 12 residues. V dropped 2 bases and J dropped 5 bases, with 3 bases sitting between them.

This chain joins TRBV4-1 and TRBJ2-7; a weak D match, TRBD2 (7 bases). The CDR3 loop spans 14 amino acids. Between the trimmed V and J ends, which lost 0 bases and 5 bases, there was a span of 11 bases. CDR1 and CDR2 (germline): MGHRA, YSYEKL. The CDR3 nucleotides read TGCGCCAGCAGCCAAGAATTGCGGGGGCACGAGCAGTACTTC. It encodes CASSQELRGHEQYF.

The V call is TRBV7-9, the J call TRBJ2-2; TRBD1 matches 8 bases. The CDR3 totals 14 residues. V dropped 6 bases and J dropped 3; count of bases not matched to a gene: 3. Germline V gene sequence: CDR1 SEHNR, CDR2 FQNEAQ (reference sequence). The CDR3 is CASSGQGDTGELFF. The CDR3 DNA reads TGTGCCAGCAGTGGACAGGGTGACACCGGGGAGCTGTTTTTT. Together with reference TRBV7-9 and TRBJ2-2, the CDR3 gives the full variable domain: DTGVSQNPRHKITKRGQNVTFRCDPISEHNRLYWYRQTLGQGPEFLTYFQNEAQLEKSRLLSDRFSAERPKGSFSTLEIQRTEQGDSAMYLCASSGQGDTGELFFGEGSRLTVL.

The CDR3 coding sequence is TGTGCCAGCAGCGTAGCAAGCGGGAACTATGGCTACACCTTC. It is translated as CASSVASGNYGYTF. This chain links TRBV9 with TRBJ1-2; no definite D call. Trimming took off 0 bases at V and 2 bases at J, with 8 bases between the two ends. CDR3 size: 14 residues. Germline V CDR1 and CDR2: SGDLS, YYNGEE.

This sequence joins TRBV19 and TRBJ2-6; D unclear. V was shortened by 4 bases and J by 0 bases, with 10 bases between the two germline ends. The CDR3 sequence is 16 residues long. CDR1 is LNHDA, CDR2 SQIVND, per germline (reference sequence). CDR3 nucleotides: TGTGCCAGTAGTAGTGGGCCTCCCTCTGGGGCCAACGTCCTGACTTTC. This codes for CASSSGPPSGANVLTF.

This chain links TRBV25-1 with TRBJ1-1; D remains ambiguous. The CDR3 is 14 amino acids. V was shortened by 4 bases and J by 5 bases, with 14 bases between the two germline ends. The germline V gene has CDR1 MGHDK and CDR2 SYGVNS. DNA for the CDR3: TGTGCCAGCAGTGTCGGATTACGCCGAACTGAAGCTTTCTTT. Amino acid sequence: CASSVGLRRTEAFF.

The chain employs TRBV6-1 and TRBJ1-5; D perhaps matches TRBD1 (6 bases). This CDR3 comprises 18 residues. Germline values: CDR1 MNHNS, CDR2 SASEGT. Trimming stripped 1 base from V and 0 bases from J, with 16 bases between. CDR3 loop: CASSEEGGRRRSNQPQHF. CDR3 in DNA: TGTGCCAGCAGTGAAGAAGGGGGGCGCCGGCGTAGCAATCAGCCCCAGCATTTT.

The chain links TRBV7-2 to TRBJ2-1; TRBD2 agrees at 8 bases. This CDR3 contains 15 residues. CDR1 SGHTA and CDR2 FQGNSA come from the germline V gene. The J segment lost 7 bases and the V segment lost 2 bases, leaving 7 bases of the junction unmatched. DNA for the CDR3: TGTGCCAGCAGCTTATCTTCCGGGGGGGCTAATGAGCAGTTCTTC. As protein: CASSLSSGGANEQFF.

The rearrangement links TRBV14 to TRBJ1-3; D gene unclear. Germline V gene data show CDR1 as SGHDN and CDR2 as FVKESK. V was pared by 1 base and J by 5 bases, with 0 bases between. This CDR3 region has 11 residues. The CDR3 DNA sequence: TGTGCCAGCAGCCAAGGAAACACCATATATTTT. Translated: CASSQGNTIYF.

This chain links TRBV9 with TRBJ2-3; D could derive from TRBD1 or TRBD2 (6 bases each). Germline CDR1 SGDLS, CDR2 YYNGEE. V lost 0 bases to trimming and J lost 3 bases, with 14 bases between them. The CDR3 runs 16 residues. CDR3 nucleotide sequence: TGTGCCAGCAGCGTAGGAACGGGGGCTACAACAGATACGCAGTATTTT. Residues: CASSVGTGATTDTQYF.

The J gene is TRBJ2-7, the V gene TRBV5-6, with D unclear. Trimming stripped 1 base from V and 0 bases from J, with 14 bases between. Germline CDR1 and CDR2: SGHDT and YYEEEE. CDR3 size: 16 residues. The CDR3 is CASSLYPETSSYEQYF. CDR3 nucleotides: TGTGCCAGCAGCTTGTATCCAGAGACAAGCTCCTACGAGCAGTACTTC.